This passage covers 10 T cell receptor beta chains from one sample sequenced in a study of blood T cell repertoires in COVID-19. Sequencing was performed with immunoSEQ multiplex PCR; in TCRdb, only in-frame clones are kept and a portion is missing. The sample has 130,000 or so clones, 88% seen once; the top ten hold less than 2%. Sequenced: peripheral blood. The receptors originated from a human donor in a cohort sampled during active COVID-19.

This rearrangement joins TRBV7-2 to TRBJ2-5; TRBD2 aligns across 8 bases. This CDR3 comprises 15 residues. The V and J ends lost 4 bases and 5 bases, in that order; junction bases with no gene match: 9. Germline V gene lookup returns CDR1 SGHTA and CDR2 FQGNSA. The CDR3: CASSSAGASGETQYF. For the CDR3, the DNA is TGTGCCAGCAGCTCAGCCGGGGCTAGCGGGGAGACCCAGTACTTC.

The J gene is TRBJ2-2, the V gene TRBV6-5; D perhaps matches TRBD1 (6 bases). CDR1 is MNHEY, CDR2 SVGAGI, per germline. The CDR3 has 15 residues. V lost 2 bases to trimming and J lost 6 bases, with 13 bases between them. In DNA form, the CDR3 reads TGTGCCAGCAGTTACACCCTACAGGGACCCGGGGAGCTGTTTTTT. It yields the protein CASSYTLQGPGELFF.

This sequence joins TRBV23-1 and TRBJ2-1, with 11 positions matching TRBD2. TRBV23-1 is annotated as an ORF whose role is uncertain. CDR3 size: 17 residues. V lost 4 bases and J lost 4; bases outside the gene matches: 9. CDR3 bases: TGCGCCAGCAGTCGACCCGCTAGCGGGGGGAAATACAATGAGCAGTTCTTC. Protein sequence: CASSRPASGGKYNEQFF.

This chain joins TRBV29-1 and TRBJ2-3, with a tentative D call TRBD2 (5 bases). The CDR3 contains 14 residues. Germline V CDR1 and CDR2: SQVTM, ANQGSEA. Trimming stripped 0 bases from V and 1 base from J, with 8 bases between. Here the CDR3 reads CSVEDPAGTDTQYF. For the CDR3, the DNA is TGCAGCGTTGAAGACCCAGCGGGCACAGATACGCAGTATTTT.

The rearrangement uses TRBV18 and TRBJ2-3; TRBD1 is a possible D gene (5 bases). The CDR3 spans 19 residues. Germline assignment: CDR1 KGHSH and CDR2 LQKENI. Trimming removed 3 bases at V and 4 bases at J, with 26 bases between. CDR3 nucleotides: TGTGCCAGCTCACCCTTGGGGATCCTCAGGGCAAAGAACGCAGATACGCAGTATTTT. It codes for CASSPLGILRAKNADTQYF.

The chain is built from TRBV6-4 and TRBJ1-1; maybe TRBD1 (6 bases). V was clipped by 3 bases and J by 10 bases, with 18 bases between them. Germline V gives CDR1 MRHNA, CDR2 SNTAGT. The CDR3 consists of 14 residues. The chain's CDR3 is CASSEERGGGGAFF. The CDR3 nucleotides read TGTGCCAGCAGTGAGGAGAGGGGGGGTGGCGGAGCTTTCTTT.

Here the CDR3 reads CASSYSTGEAFF. The CDR3 region has the DNA TGTGCCAGCAGTTACTCGACAGGTGAAGCTTTCTTT. V gene TRBV6-5 combines with J gene TRBJ1-1, with D perhaps matching TRBD1 (6 bases). CDR3 size: 12 residues. Trimming took 0 bases from V and 7 from J, leaving 6 bases between them. Germline V gene data show CDR1 as MNHEY and CDR2 as SVGAGI.

The rearrangement joins TRBV30 to TRBJ1-1; TRBD1 matches 10 bases. CDR1 is GTSNPN, CDR2 SVGIG, per germline (reference sequence). J gave up 1 base and V 3 bases, and 5 bases lay outside the gene matches. This CDR3 is built from 15 residues. This CDR3 is CAWSPGTGANTEAFF. CDR3 DNA sequence: TGTGCCTGGAGCCCCGGGACAGGGGCGAACACTGAAGCTTTCTTT.

V is TRBV5-6 and J is TRBJ1-2, with 9 bases lining up with TRBD1. The V gene end was trimmed by 0 bases and the J gene end by 8 bases; junction bases not matched to a gene: 14. The CDR3 sequence is 17 residues long. Germline CDR1 reads SGHDT; CDR2 reads YYEEEE. The CDR3 loop reads CASSLGGTGIPFGGYTF. The CDR3 DNA is TGTGCCAGCAGCTTGGGGGGGACAGGGATTCCTTTTGGCGGCTACACCTTC.

This clone was seen a few times. The chain has TRBV11-2 and TRBJ1-1; D gene ambiguous. The CDR3 runs to 13 residues. V lost 1 base to trimming and J lost 7 bases, with 10 bases between them. Germline CDR1 SGHAT, CDR2 FQNNGV. CDR3 region: CASSLGAAVEAFF. The CDR3 region has the DNA TGTGCCAGCAGCTTAGGTGCAGCGGTTGAAGCTTTCTTT.